Shown below are 10 T cell receptor beta chains from a single sample sequenced in a study of CD8 T cells in Susac syndrome. Reverse transcription of about 0.5 to 1 ug RNA was performed with random hexamers. A single record per CDR3 protein comes from TCRdb applying MiXCR to the immunoSEQ multiplex PCR reads. The data hold approximately 190,000 distinct CDR3 sequences, with 85% to 95% observed a single time. Sequencing was done on a sample of CD8+ T cells from PBMCs. These TCRs come from a human donor with Susac syndrome.

DNA of the CDR3: TGTGCCAGCAGTTACTCGAGTCTAGCGGGGGGGAACACCGGGGAGCTGTTTTTT. Translating gives CASSYSSLAGGNTGELFF. The chain employs TRBV6-5 and TRBJ2-2; 11 bases fit TRBD2. Germline CDR1 MNHEY, CDR2 SVGAGI. This CDR3 is built from 18 residues. V lost 0 bases, J lost 1 base, and 4 bases stayed unmatched.

The rearrangement uses TRBV15 and TRBJ2-7; TRBD1 or TRBD2 may be the D gene (5 bases each). Per germline, CDR1 LNHNV and CDR2 YYDKDF (reference sequence). This CDR3 is 16 amino acids long. V gave up 6 bases and J gave up 2 bases, with 20 bases separating them. The DNA of the CDR3 is TGTGCCACCAGTTCGGGAAGTCTAAGGACACCCTACGAGCAGTACTTC. Amino acid sequence: CATSSGSLRTPYEQYF.

The chain is built from TRBV10-3 and TRBJ1-5, with 9 bases aligning to TRBD1. Germline V gives CDR1 ENHRY, CDR2 SYGVKD. The CDR3 is 13 amino acids. Trimming cost V 9 bases and J 6 bases; bases outside gene matches: 6. The CDR3 loop reads CAISDRGSQPQHF. The CDR3 nucleotides are TGTGCCATATCGGACAGGGGATCTCAGCCCCAGCATTTT.

The chain couples TRBV20-1 to TRBJ2-6; no definite D call. There are 14 residues in the CDR3. The V gene lost 1 base and the J gene lost 0 bases, with 4 bases spanning the gap. The germline gives CDR1 DFQATT, CDR2 SNEGSKA (reference sequence). The CDR3 loop reads CSARGDSGANVLTF. The CDR3, as DNA: TGCAGTGCTAGAGGGGACTCTGGGGCCAACGTCCTGACTTTC.

The rearrangement links TRBV12-3 or TRBV12-4 to TRBJ2-2; 10 bases align to TRBD2. Unmatched junction bases numbered 5, after V lost 6 bases and J lost 4 bases. This CDR3 is 15 amino acids long. The CDR3 coding sequence is TGTGCCAGCAGCGTCAAGCGGGAGGGCACCGGGGAGCTGTTTTTT. This codes for CASSVKREGTGELFF.

This rearrangement joins TRBV28 to TRBJ2-7, with 8 bases aligning to TRBD1. Germline values: CDR1 MDHEN, CDR2 SYDVKM. The CDR3 is 15 amino acids. The junction had 6 bases not matched to a gene; V was cut back by 3 bases and J by 2 bases. The CDR3 sequence is CASSFRTGSAYEQYF. For the CDR3, the DNA is TGTGCCAGCAGTTTTCGGACAGGGAGCGCCTACGAGCAGTACTTC.

This clonotype came up once. The chain employs TRBV15 and TRBJ2-3; TRBD2 agrees at 11 bases. J gave up 2 bases and V 8 bases, and 3 bases lay outside the gene matches. Germline loops: CDR1 LNHNV, CDR2 YYDKDF (reference sequence). The CDR3 spans 14 residues. DNA of the CDR3: TGTGCCACCGGGGGACTAGCGGTCACAGATACGCAGTATTTT. This gives the protein CATGGLAVTDTQYF.

This sequence joins TRBV7-9 and TRBJ2-2; no definite D call. There are 13 residues in the CDR3. The V gene lost 8 bases and the J gene lost 7 bases, with 14 bases spanning the gap. Germline assignment: CDR1 SEHNR and CDR2 FQNEAQ (reference sequence). CDR3 in amino acids: CASSSPYGGELFF. CDR3 DNA sequence: TGTGCCAGCTCGTCGCCCTACGGCGGGGAGCTGTTTTTT. Full variable domain (outside the CDR3, taken from reference TRBV7-9 and TRBJ2-2): DTGVSQNPRHKITKRGQNVTFRCDPISEHNRLYWYRQTLGQGPEFLTYFQNEAQLEKSRLLSDRFSAERPKGSFSTLEIQRTEQGDSAMYLCASSSPYGGELFFGEGSRLTVL.

The chain links TRBV20-1 to TRBJ1-2; unclear D gene. Germline values: CDR1 DFQATT, CDR2 SNEGSKA (reference sequence). Trimming stripped 1 base from V and 5 bases from J, with 11 bases between. This CDR3 contains 13 residues. Here the CDR3 reads CSARAKSTYGYTF. CDR3 coding DNA: TGCAGTGCTAGAGCCAAGTCCACATATGGCTACACCTTC.

This clonotype was observed a single time. The chain couples TRBV20-1 to TRBJ2-7; 9 bases align to TRBD2. V shed 0 bases, J shed 6 bases, and the junction held 6 bases outside the gene matches. CDR1 is DFQATT and CDR2 is SNEGSKA in the germline V gene (reference sequence). There are 14 residues in the CDR3. CDR3 nucleotides: TGCAGTGCTAGAGACTCCGGGACTAGCCGCGAGCAGTACTTC. It encodes CSARDSGTSREQYF.